This TCR beta chain is from a study of T cells after yellow fever vaccination. Study information: Preparation of the low-cell-number fractions used SMART-Seq v4 Ultra Low Input. Study-wide points: Overlap between CD4 and CD8 compartments was detected for a small share of clonotypes. Bulk-population clonotypes that are abundant could appear as contaminants in FACS-sorted repertoires.

The germline V gene encodes CDR1 SQVTM and CDR2 ANQGSEA. The CDR3 loop spans 13 amino acids. The V end was cut by 4 bases, the J end by 0 bases, with 6 bases between. As regards this clonotype: The antigen is undetermined.

5'RACE template switching added a universal primer site and UMIs to TCR cDNA. Using its own MiXCR run on the 5' RACE reads, TCRdb lists one record per CDR3 protein. The data contain around 340,000 distinct CDR3 sequences, 9.5% to 15% of them singletons. The sequence came from a man aged 18 to 30 who received the YFV17D yellow fever vaccine. This chain connects TRBV29-1 to TRBJ2-2; no clear D gene. The specimen comprised CD4+ T cells sorted from PBMCs, sampled 15 days after the yellow fever booster vaccination. CDR3 coding DNA: TGCAGCGTTGCTTTTCCGAACACCGGGGAGCTGTTTTTT. Protein product: CSVAFPNTGELFF.